A selection of T cell receptor beta chains follows, all from one sample in a study of cytomegalovirus exposure and HLA in healthy donors. TCRdb's copy holds only in-frame clones and misses some; the assay was immunoSEQ multiplex PCR. The sample carries 90,000 to 100,000 clones, over 75% recorded once. Sequenced: PBMCs. All receptors come from a man between 18 and 35 years old in good health and CMV-seronegative. CDR3s include the opening cysteine and the closing phenylalanine or tryptophan.

V	J	length	CDR3
TRBV7-7	TRBJ1-2	16	CASSLVPLGGKYGYTF
TRBV6-5	TRBJ2-1	15	CASSYLEMARDEQFF
TRBV6-1	TRBJ1-2	14	CASSGLAGGYGYTF
TRBV15	TRBJ1-4	17	CATSRRGQFATNEKLFF
TRBV6-5	TRBJ1-6	14	CASRSTAGNSPLHF
TRBV19	TRBJ1-2	11	CATHRGYGYTF
TRBV5-4	TRBJ1-1	15	CASSLSVDTNTEAFF
TRBV10-1	TRBJ1-1	13	CASSGQANTEAFF
TRBV19	TRBJ2-1	13	CASSTSDGTAQFF
TRBV10-1	TRBJ1-6	13	CASSLNWNSPLHF
TRBV5-1	TRBJ2-3	15	CASSLAGLVTDTQYF
TRBV4-2	TRBJ2-3	16	CASSQDRQGETDTQYF
TRBV11-2	TRBJ2-7	15	CASSFGLAGSYEQYF
TRBV2	TRBJ1-6	12	CAKAGEGSPLHF
TRBV5-4	TRBJ1-5	14	CASSLSGSNQPQHF
TRBV25-1	TRBJ1-2	15	CASTPGGQGGGGYTF
TRBV5-6	TRBJ2-7	16	CASSWEGRPSSYEQYF
TRBV7-9	TRBJ1-5	13	CASSLASNQPQHF
TRBV6-6	TRBJ1-2	13	CASSYGRGGSYTF
TRBV29-1	TRBJ1-5	14	CSVAQGALNQPQHF
TRBV6-6	TRBJ2-2	15	CASTSDREGTGELFF
TRBV9	TRBJ2-5	16	CASSVVSGGPQETQYF
TRBV5-6	TRBJ2-2	15	CASSSMTGGTGELFF
TRBV9	TRBJ2-2	12	CASAGNYGELFF
TRBV9	TRBJ2-2	12	CASSVLLGELFF
TRBV5-1	TRBJ2-3	16	CASSLMVGTSTDTQYF
TRBV18	TRBJ2-6	17	CASSPLGYRSGANVLTF
TRBV5-1	TRBJ2-7	14	CASTLAGGPGEQYF